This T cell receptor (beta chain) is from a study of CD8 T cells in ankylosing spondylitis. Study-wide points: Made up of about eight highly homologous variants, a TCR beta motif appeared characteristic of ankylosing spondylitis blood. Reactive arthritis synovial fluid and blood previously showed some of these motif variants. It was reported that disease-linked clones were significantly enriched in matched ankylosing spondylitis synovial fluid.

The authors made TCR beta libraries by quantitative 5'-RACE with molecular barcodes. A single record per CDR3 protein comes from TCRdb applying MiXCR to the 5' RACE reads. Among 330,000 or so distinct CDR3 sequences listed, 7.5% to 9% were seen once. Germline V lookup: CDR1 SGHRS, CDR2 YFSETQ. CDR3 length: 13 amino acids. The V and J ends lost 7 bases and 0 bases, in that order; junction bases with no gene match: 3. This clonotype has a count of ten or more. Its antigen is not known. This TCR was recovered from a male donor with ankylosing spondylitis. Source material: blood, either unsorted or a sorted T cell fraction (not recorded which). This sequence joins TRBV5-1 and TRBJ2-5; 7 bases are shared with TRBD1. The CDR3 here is CASGQEYQETQYF. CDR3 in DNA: TGCGCCAGCGGACAGGAGTACCAAGAGACCCAGTACTTC. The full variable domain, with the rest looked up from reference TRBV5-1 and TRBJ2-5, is KAGVTQTPRYLIKTRGQQVTLSCSPISGHRSVSWYQQTPGQGLQFLFEYFSETQRNKGNFPGRFSGRQFSNSRSEMNVSTLELGDSALYLCASGQEYQETQYFGPGTRLLVL.